What follows describes a single T cell receptor beta chain. What it binds is unknown. The PCR employed 60 Vbeta primers together with 13 Jbeta primers. The table came from immunoSEQ multiplex PCR; TCRdb's copy has only in-frame clones and leaves some out. The sample consists of under 200,000 clones, 70% to 80% of them appearing once. The data were taken from a study of cytomegalovirus exposure and HLA in healthy donors. Study-wide results and limits: Later analysis showed most CMV-associated TCR beta chains appearing HLA-restricted.

Trimming removed 0 bases from V and 0 bases from J, with 13 bases in between. Germline lookup yields CDR1 SGHDT and CDR2 YYEEEE. The length of the CDR3 is 17 residues. Sequencing used PBMCs. V is TRBV5-6 and J is TRBJ2-1; a weak D match, TRBD1 (5 bases). The TCR comes from a man between 35 and 55 years old in good health and CMV-seronegative. As DNA, the CDR3 is TGTGCCAGCAGCTTGGGGGCAGGGAAAAGCTCCTACAATGAGCAGTTCTTC. It encodes CASSLGAGKSSYNEQFF.